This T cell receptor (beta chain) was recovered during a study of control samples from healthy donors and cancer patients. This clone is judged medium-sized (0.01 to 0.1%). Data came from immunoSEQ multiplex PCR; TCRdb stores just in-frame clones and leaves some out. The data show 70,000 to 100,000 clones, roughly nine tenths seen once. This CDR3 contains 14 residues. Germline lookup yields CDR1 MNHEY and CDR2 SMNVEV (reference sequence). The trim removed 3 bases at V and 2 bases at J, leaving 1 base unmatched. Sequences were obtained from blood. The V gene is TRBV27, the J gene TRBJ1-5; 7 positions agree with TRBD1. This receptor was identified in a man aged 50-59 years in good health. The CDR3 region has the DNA TGTGCCAGCAGTTTTGACAGGGGCAATCAGCCCCAGCATTTT. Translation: CASSFDRGNQPQHF.